Here is one TCR beta chain with its context. What antigen it recognizes has not been identified. The sample holds no much larger clone one base away, and base qualities are not on file. This sample was included in a study of shared clonotypes between healthy human individuals (dated by TCRdb to 2019 to 2021). Background on the whole study: The cohort comprised a couple of women and three men aged 18 to 49 years. Per donor, three plates each were used for CD4 naive and CD4 memory, two for CD8 naive, and one for CD8 memory. Per donor, leukapheresis produced somewhere between about 0.94 and 9 billion PBMCs. Different laboratories and diverse techniques were used to prepare libraries and sequence TCR repertoires, to increase sequencing depth and limit assay-specific biases. To estimate repertoire size and how much clonotype sharing occurs between individuals, the study deeply sequenced the blood TCR repertoires of 4 to 6 healthy adults.

V is cut by 0 bases and J by 2 bases, and the space between the germline ends is 8 bases. Counted from cysteine to phenylalanine, this CDR3 has 14 amino acids. Only CDR3 DNA remains: 42 bases, in frame from the first base. Using the deep immunoSEQ assay, TCR CDR3 regions were amplified from genomic DNA by multiplex PCR. For each cell subset, the extracted genomic DNA was distributed evenly across all wells of several immunoSEQ 96-well plates, and each plate served as one replicate. Each replicate PCR for sorted subsets received 200 ng genomic DNA, equal to about 30,000 T cell genomes. The purified libraries were quantified using a Qubit 3.0 fluorometer, sized with a Bioanalyzer 2100, and then quantified again using the KAPA Library Quantification kit. Every immunoSEQ 96-well plate was sequenced on a separate single-read 150-cycle Illumina NextSeq 550 flow cell. Concerning the study's data processing: Because the immunoSEQ output included only junctional sequences and no quality scores, the filtering could not be the same as the filtering used for full-length reads. Sequences were annotated with PyIR, a Python wrapper for IgBLAST v1.9, using IMGT germline references to assign V/J genes and CDR3. Reads were filtered out if the reads had weak V/J assignments (E-value above 1e-6), no CDR3, stop codons, out-of-frame junctions, or ambiguous translated residues. V3J clonotypes were defined by identical inferred V gene, J gene, and CDR3 amino acid sequence. The percentage overlap between two repertoires was calculated by dividing the number of shared unique clonotypes by the size of the smaller repertoire. Richness of each repertoire was evaluated using RTK rarefaction, the Chao1 estimator, and Recon v2.1 estimates of unobserved clonotypes. For all TCRbeta clonotypes obtained by the gDNA method from a handful of donors, generation probabilities were computed with OLGA. As stored in TCRdb, this immuneACCESS dataset retains in-frame rearrangements with V and J assigned. A fraction of the clones does not appear; measured against another copy, unresolved V genes explain less than half of the discrepancy, and the remainder lacks a known reason. The D gene and trimming were derived from the DNA, and the V and J assignments and clone size from that table. The sample table holds about 1.5 million clones, of which roughly 96% were seen once. The biggest ten clones account for roughly 1.2% of the sample.

The donors were healthy, HIV-negative adults with no recently reported acute infections or vaccinations. Every donor was a Caucasian adult residing in Nashville, Tennessee, USA. CD4+ T cells were enriched by magnetic negative selection, after which naive cells were positively selected on CD45RA and the negative fraction was taken as the memory subset. Blood was obtained by leukapheresis, after which PBMCs were separated by Ficoll-Histopaque density gradient centrifugation and cryopreserved in liquid nitrogen vapor phase. Purity and quantity of every magnetically sorted T cell population were checked by analytical flow cytometry. Each sorted fraction had its genomic DNA isolated and then quantified by UV absorbance on a Nanodrop 2000c. Broad study findings and their caveats: Because the study included only a small number of donors, the genetic and exposure-history diversity represented was limited. Pairwise subsampling led to the expectation that sequencing depth would affect the degree of clonotype sharing among donors. Compared with non-shared clonotypes, clonotypes shared by all four sorted-subset donors had higher generation probabilities. Sampling was limited to blood, and TCR repertoires in tissue likely differ from TCR repertoires in blood. Approximately 5% of naive CD4, 3.5% of naive CD8, roughly 2.4% of memory CD4, and 0.35% to 0.5% of memory CD8 clonotypes were shared across several donors. Naive subsets generally had larger estimated clonotype richness than memory subsets did. Rarefaction of sorted-subset datasets indicated incomplete sequencing despite the large sequencing depth.

The clonotype comes from a man between 25 and 39 years old in good health. The sample consisted of naive CD4+ T cells sorted from blood. The cell subset or site label of this sample denotes: CD45RA+ positively selected. The chain employs TRBV5-3 and TRBJ1-1, with TRBD1 tentatively as D gene (6 bases match). TRBV5-3 is assigned to the ORF class and has an uncertain function. The CDR3 corresponds to CARSLGTDNTEAFF. DNA sequence: TGTGCCAGAAGCTTGGGGACAGATAACACTGAAGCTTTCTTT.